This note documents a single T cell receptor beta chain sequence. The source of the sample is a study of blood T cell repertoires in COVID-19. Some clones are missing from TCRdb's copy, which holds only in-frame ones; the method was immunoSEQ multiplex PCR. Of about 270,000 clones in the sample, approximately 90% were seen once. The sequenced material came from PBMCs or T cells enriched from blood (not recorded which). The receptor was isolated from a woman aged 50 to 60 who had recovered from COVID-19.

DNA for the CDR3: TGTGCCAGCAGCACCCGGCAGGGAGGGGAGACCCAGTACTTC. Its translation is CASSTRQGGETQYF. The rearrangement links TRBV9 to TRBJ2-5, with 7 bases that match TRBD2. V shed 4 bases, J shed 5 bases, and the junction held 8 bases outside the gene matches. The CDR3 spans 14 residues. Germline lookup yields CDR1 SGDLS and CDR2 YYNGEE. Full variable domain (missing parts from reference TRBV9 and TRBJ2-5): DSGVTQTPKHLITATGQRVTLRCSPRSGDLSVYWYQQSLDQGLQFLIQYYNGEERAKGNILERFSAQQFPDLHSELNLSSLELGDSALYFCASSTRQGGETQYFGPGTRLLVL.